These 14 T cell receptor beta chains were sequenced from one sample in a study of CD8+ T cells in alopecia areata. Once RNA had been extracted, it was reverse transcribed into cDNA to act as the sequencing template. Data came from immunoSEQ multiplex PCR; TCRdb stores just in-frame clones and leaves some out. Listed for the sample are some 120,000 clones, none seen a single time. Sequencing was performed on lesional skin. The receptors were gathered from a C3H/HeJ mouse with alopecia areata. The MHC haplotype recorded for the strain is H2-k.

The table lists this clone with a few counts. Gene names denote mouse genes. The read gets to within 4 residues of the CDR3 end, and the germline J gene fills in the rest. The genes are TRBV13-3 and TRBJ2-7; no reliable D call. CDR1 NNHDY and CDR2 SYVADS come from the germline V gene. The CDR3 is 13 amino acids. The V end lost 6 bases, the J end lost 0 bases, and 10 bases lay between the germline ends. Partial CDR3 DNA: TGTGCCAGCATGCCAGGCAGCTCCTAT. Amino acid sequence: CASMPGSSY. The whole CDR3 protein is CASMPGSSYEQYF.

This clone was counted between two and nine times. Mouse gene names and germline throughout. The read falls 4 residues short of the CDR3 end, and the missing part is taken from the germline J gene. The V gene is TRBV2, the J gene TRBJ1-2, with 8 nucleotides matching TRBD1. The CDR3 contains 13 residues. The junction had 0 bases not matched to a gene; V was cut back by 3 bases and J by 3 bases. Germline CDR1 and CDR2: LGHNA and YSYQKL. This chain's CDR3 is CASSHRGHSDYTF. CDR3 DNA, as far as it was read: TGTGCCAGCAGCCACAGGGGGCACTCC.

This clone was recorded many times. The gene names here belong to mouse. The read is 4 residues too short to cover the CDR3 end, so that end is filled in from the germline J gene. The chain carries TRBV13-2 and TRBJ2-3; TRBD1 matches 9 bases. CDR3 length: 16 residues. Germline V gene lookup returns CDR1 NNHNN and CDR2 SYGAGS (reference sequence). Trimming took 0 bases from V and 4 from J; bases not matched to a gene: 6. The chain's CDR3 is CASGDASGTGTETLYF. CDR3 DNA (partial): TGTGCCAGCGGTGATGCGAGTGGGACAGGGACAGAA.

This clone was observed a handful of times. Mouse names are used for the genes. The read halts 4 residues ahead of the CDR3 end, with the missing end drawn from the germline J gene. V gene TRBV19 combines with J gene TRBJ1-4; D gene unclear. Deletions cut 10 bases from V and 4 bases from J, with 8 bases between. This CDR3 is built from 11 residues. Germline lookup yields CDR1 FNHDT and CDR2 SITEND (reference sequence). CDR3 DNA (partial): TGTGCCTCCCACAGCAACGAA. It codes for CASHSNE. The whole CDR3 sequence reads CASHSNERLFF.

This clone was counted many times. Germline and genes: mouse. With the read ending 4 residues before the CDR3 end, the germline J gene is used to fill in that end. The V gene is TRBV13-3, the J gene TRBJ2-1; D is unresolved. The CDR3 loop spans 14 amino acids. Germline CDR1 is NNHDY and CDR2 is SYVADS. V was pared by 3 bases and J by 1 base, with 8 bases between. The CDR3 sequence is CASSVGSNYAEQFF. The sequenced part of the CDR3 DNA is TGTGCCAGCAGTGTTGGGTCGAACTATGCT.

This clone was counted only a few times. The protein here is the DNA translation, as the TCRdb protein differs from it at residue 13. The gene names given are mouse names. The read falls 3 residues short of the CDR3 end, and the missing part is taken from the germline J gene. The rearrangement joins TRBV19 to TRBJ1-3; D remains unclear. The V gene lost 0 bases and the J gene lost 0 bases, with 10 bases spanning the gap. Looked up from germline, CDR1 is FNHDT and CDR2 is SITEND (reference sequence). The CDR3 is 16 amino acids. CDR3 bases read: TGTGCCAGCAGTATAGGGGGAGCCTTTTCTGGAAATACG. It codes for CASSIGGAFSGNT. In full, the CDR3 reads CASSIGGAFSGNTLYF.

As regards this clone: Gene and germline names: mouse. The read terminates 4 residues before the CDR3 end, so the remaining end is supplied by the germline J gene. This chain joins TRBV5 and TRBJ2-3; the D gene is possibly TRBD1 (6 bases). The CDR3 sequence is 14 residues long. V was clipped by 1 base and J by 1 base, with 6 bases between them. The germline gives CDR1 LGHNA, CDR2 YNLKQL (reference sequence). The sequenced CDR3 bases are TGTGCCAGCAGCCAAGGACAGGGTGCAGAA. Its translation: CASSQGQGAE. In full, the CDR3 reads CASSQGQGAETLYF.

This clone occurred a few times. The gene names here belong to mouse. Read sequence stops 4 residues before the CDR3 end, and the germline J gene provides the missing end. V is TRBV13-2 and J is TRBJ2-5, with 11 bases aligning to TRBD1. The germline CDR1 and CDR2 sequences are NNHNN and SYGAGS (reference sequence). The length of the CDR3 is 15 residues. Incomplete CDR3 DNA: TGTGCCAGCGGCGAAGGGACAGGGGGAAGAGAC. Encoded protein: CASGEGTGGRD. The full-length CDR3 reads as CASGEGTGGRDTQYF.

This clone was observed a few times. Gene names and germline refer to mouse. The DNA ends 4 residues before the CDR3 does, and the rest of the CDR3 is filled in from the germline J gene. The chain recombines TRBV29 with TRBJ2-7, with 7 positions matching TRBD1. Germline V gene lookup returns CDR1 MSHET and CDR2 SYDVDS. V gave up 2 bases and J gave up 3 bases; unmatched junction bases: 4. This CDR3 has 14 amino acids. The part of the CDR3 DNA that was read is TGTGCTAGCAGTTTACCTGGGACAGACTAT. The encoded protein is CASSLPGTDY. The entire CDR3 protein is CASSLPGTDYEQYF.

Points on this clone: The gene symbols are mouse symbols. The CDR3 is CASSPPGQGRGAETLYF. The sequenced CDR3 bases are TGTGCCAGCAGTCCCCCGGGACAGGGGAGGGGTGCAGAA. The rearrangement uses TRBV19 and TRBJ2-3; 10 nucleotides match TRBD1. The DNA ends 4 residues before the CDR3 does, and the rest of the CDR3 is filled in from the germline J gene. V trimming: 4 bases; J trimming: 1 base; junction bases outside the gene matches: 9. The germline CDR1 and CDR2 sequences are FNHDT and SITEND (reference sequence). The CDR3 has 17 amino acids.

A word on this clone: These gene names are mouse names. The sequenced fragment ends 4 residues before the CDR3 boundary, so the rest is inferred from the germline J gene. V and J are TRBV13-3 and TRBJ1-1, with 8 bases aligning to TRBD1. J gave up 1 base and V 4 bases, and 3 bases lay outside the gene matches. The germline CDR1 and CDR2 sequences are NNHDY and SYVADS. The CDR3 runs 14 residues. The CDR3 bases that were read are TGTGCCAGCAGTCCCAGGGGGCGGAACACA. This sequence encodes CASSPRGRNT. In full, the CDR3 reads CASSPRGRNTEVFF.

On this clone: These gene names are mouse names. The CDR3 is CASSDAAGGAGEVFF. The DNA read from the CDR3 is TGTGCCAGCAGTGATGCAGCGGGGGGCGCGGGA. The gene calls are TRBV13-3 and TRBJ1-1; possibly TRBD1 for D (6 bases). The CDR3 extends 4 residues past the end of the read, so its final part is completed from the germline J gene. The CDR3 sequence is 15 residues long. The V gene's germline CDR1 is NNHDY and CDR2 SYVADS.

The table lists this clone with a few counts. Here the gene names and germline are mouse. Here the CDR3 reads CASRRQGRSAETLYF. The CDR3 DNA, read in part, is TGTGCCAGCAGGCGACAGGGGAGAAGTGCAGAA. The chain carries TRBV13-3 and TRBJ2-3, with 8 nucleotides matching TRBD1. Coverage ceases 4 residues before the CDR3 finishes, and the germline J gene fills in the end. Germline trimming cut 5 bases from V and 0 bases from J; bases unmatched to any gene: 5. This CDR3 is 15 amino acids long. CDR1 NNHDY and CDR2 SYVADS come from the germline V gene.

This clone occurred many times. The listed TCRdb protein conflicts with the DNA translation at residue 13, and the protein shown is translated directly from the DNA. Genes and germline come from the mouse. The observed sequence ends 3 residues before the CDR3 terminus, with the missing tail filled in from the germline J gene. The chain employs TRBV13-3 and TRBJ1-6; 7 bases map to TRBD1. TRBJ1-6 carries the ORF label, with uncertain function. The J segment lost 3 bases and the V segment lost 4 bases, leaving 7 bases of the junction unmatched. The CDR3 loop spans 16 amino acids. The germline V gene has CDR1 NNHDY and CDR2 SYVADS. Partial CDR3 DNA: TGTGCCAGCAGTCACAGGGGTGGGGACTATAATTCGCCC. Its protein product is CASSHRGGDYNSP. The full CDR3 protein is CASSHRGGDYNSPLYF.